The rows below give T cell receptor beta chains drawn from one sample of a study of blood T cell repertoires in COVID-19. TCRdb's table, derived via immunoSEQ multiplex PCR, lists solely in-frame clones and lacks some. The table includes approximately 150,000 clones, around four fifths detected once. Source material: PBMCs or T cells enriched from blood (not recorded which). The receptors shown here come from a man between 65 and 85 years old who had been exposed to COVID-19. The CDR3 runs from the conserved cysteine through the conserved F or W. The D gene is left open where the match is weak. A clone size is listed for some rows: how often the clone was seen (once, few, many), or a class if it is expanded.

CDR3nt,CDR3aa,j_gene,d_gene,v_gene,abundance
TGTGCCAGTAGATTGCGGGGACAGCCCCAGCATTTT,CASRLRGQPQHF,TRBJ1-5,-,TRBV19,-
TGCGCCAGCAGCTTGGAGGCGGGGGACAATGAGCAGTTCTTC,CASSLEAGDNEQFF,TRBJ2-1,TRBD2,TRBV5-1,-
TGTGCCAGCAGCTTTTATGCGGGTCACGGCGGCTACACCTTC,CASSFYAGHGGYTF,TRBJ1-2,-,TRBV7-2,-
TGTGCCAGCAGCTTGGTCCTGGCCGTGCAAGAGACCCAGTACTTC,CASSLVLAVQETQYF,TRBJ2-5,-,TRBV7-9,few
TGTGCCAGCAGGCTCTGGCAGACACCCAACACTGAAGCTTTCTTT,CASRLWQTPNTEAFF,TRBJ1-1,-,TRBV3-1/TRBV3-2,-
TGTGCCAGCACAGCAGAGGACTATCAGCCCCAGCATTTT,CASTAEDYQPQHF,TRBJ1-5,-,TRBV2,-
TGTGCCAGCAGCTTGGTGGCAGGTGGTACTGAAGCTTTCTTT,CASSLVAGGTEAFF,TRBJ1-1,-,TRBV5-4,-
TGTGCCAGCAGCTGCCCCCCGGGACTAGCGGGAGCCTACGAGCAGTACTTC,CASSCPPGLAGAYEQYF,TRBJ2-7,TRBD2,TRBV7-4,-
TGTGCCAGCAGCTTGGATATCGGGGACCAAGAGACCCAGTACTTC,CASSLDIGDQETQYF,TRBJ2-5,-,TRBV5-5,-
TGTGCCAGCGCGACGACAGGAAGGACGGGAAACACCATATATTTT,CASATTGRTGNTIYF,TRBJ1-3,-,TRBV6-5,-
TGTGCCAGCAGCGTAGATAGGACTAGCGGACCTATTTACAATGAGCAGTTCTTC,CASSVDRTSGPIYNEQFF,TRBJ2-1,TRBD2,TRBV9,once
TGTGCCAGCAGCTTGGAAACAGGGGTTCAATATGGCTACACCTTC,CASSLETGVQYGYTF,TRBJ1-2,TRBD1,TRBV5-4,-
TGTGCCAGCAGCTTAAGCCCGTTGGAGACCCAGTACTTC,CASSLSPLETQYF,TRBJ2-5,-,TRBV7-6,-
TGTGCCAGCAGCCCTTTCATCCCGGGACAGGGCTACAAATACGAGCAGTACTTC,CASSPFIPGQGYKYEQYF,TRBJ2-7,TRBD1,TRBV7-8,few
TGCGCCAGCAGCTTAGCAGGGGGCTCGATGAACACTGAAGCTTTCTTT,CASSLAGGSMNTEAFF,TRBJ1-1,TRBD1,TRBV5-1,few
TGTGCCAGCAGCTTCCCGGGACAGGCCCCCTACGAGCAGTACTTC,CASSFPGQAPYEQYF,TRBJ2-7,TRBD1,TRBV7-2,few
TGTGCCAGCAGTTACCTGACAGGTGGCTCTGGAAACACCATATATTTT,CASSYLTGGSGNTIYF,TRBJ1-3,-,TRBV7-9,few
TGCGCCAGCAGCTTGGAGCCTAGCGGGAGGGGGAATGAGCAGTTCTTC,CASSLEPSGRGNEQFF,TRBJ2-1,TRBD2,TRBV5-1,-
TGTGCCAGCTCACGAGGGCAGGGGGCTGAAGCTTTCTTT,CASSRGQGAEAFF,TRBJ1-1,TRBD1,TRBV18,-
TGTGCCTGGAGTGTAATTGGTGGGGGCGGCTACACCTTC,CAWSVIGGGGYTF,TRBJ1-2,-,TRBV30,-
TGTGCCAGCTCACCTACAGGGTTAGATCAGCCCCAGCATTTT,CASSPTGLDQPQHF,TRBJ1-5,-,TRBV18,-
TGTGCCAGCAGCGTGGGAGCTTCGACTTCCTACGAGCAGTACTTC,CASSVGASTSYEQYF,TRBJ2-7,-,TRBV9,-
TGTGCCAGCAGTCCGGGGTTTAATTCACCCCTCCACTTT,CASSPGFNSPLHF,TRBJ1-6,-,TRBV12-3/TRBV12-4,-
TGTGCCAGTAGTCGCTACCCACAGGGCTTGGAAGGCTACACCTTC,CASSRYPQGLEGYTF,TRBJ1-2,-,TRBV19,-
TGTGCCAGCAGCGTAGGCCCAGGGGGAGTCACTGAAGCTTTCTTT,CASSVGPGGVTEAFF,TRBJ1-1,TRBD1,TRBV9,-
TGTGCCAGCAGCCCTGGGTCTAGCGGGAGGGCCGAGTACTTC,CASSPGSSGRAEYF,TRBJ2-7,TRBD2,TRBV7-2,once
TGTGCCACCAGCAGAGATACGGGACTATTCACAGATACGCAGTATTTT,CATSRDTGLFTDTQYF,TRBJ2-3,TRBD2,TRBV15,-
TGTGCCAGTAGTATAGGGCTCACTGAAGCTTTCTTT,CASSIGLTEAFF,TRBJ1-1,-,TRBV19,-
TGTGCCAGCAGCACCCAAGCGGGGGGGCGCGAGACCCAGTACTTC,CASSTQAGGRETQYF,TRBJ2-5,TRBD2,TRBV9,-
TGTGCCAGCAGTTTAGTAGGAGGGGACTATGGCTACACCTTC,CASSLVGGDYGYTF,TRBJ1-2,-,TRBV28,-
TGTGCCAGCAGCCCAGGACTAGCGGGGAGCGAGACCCAGTACTTC,CASSPGLAGSETQYF,TRBJ2-5,TRBD2,TRBV7-3,-
TGCAGCCCTCCGGGACAGGGAGGTCACGAGCAGTACTTC,CSPPGQGGHEQYF,TRBJ2-7,TRBD1,TRBV29-1,few
TGTGCCAGCAGCCCTTTTCCGGGACAGAAAGAGACCCAGTACTTC,CASSPFPGQKETQYF,TRBJ2-5,TRBD1,TRBV7-9,-
TGCGCCAGCAGTGTCGCGGGACAGGGGGATAGAGGCTACACCTTC,CASSVAGQGDRGYTF,TRBJ1-2,TRBD1,TRBV10-2,-
TGTGCCAGCAGGACTGCGGGCTTCGGGGGGGCCATAGAGACCCAGTACTTC,CASRTAGFGGAIETQYF,TRBJ2-5,TRBD2,TRBV5-8,-
TGTGCCTGGAGCCCGGGGACTCTCTATTCACCCCTCCACTTT,CAWSPGTLYSPLHF,TRBJ1-6,-,TRBV30,few
TGCGCCAGCAGCTTGGAACAGGGAATATACAATGAGCAGTTCTTC,CASSLEQGIYNEQFF,TRBJ2-1,-,TRBV5-1,few
TGTGCCAGCAGTTTATGGATGGCAGGGGGCACTGAAGCTTTCTTT,CASSLWMAGGTEAFF,TRBJ1-1,TRBD1,TRBV28,-
TGTGCCAGCAGCTTAAGGACAGAGAACACCATATATTTT,CASSLRTENTIYF,TRBJ1-3,-,TRBV7-6,-
TGTGCCAGCAGCTCCCCCTCTCAAGGAGCCAATTCACCCCTCCACTTT,CASSSPSQGANSPLHF,TRBJ1-6,-,TRBV5-4,-
TGTGCCAGCAGCTTGATTAGCGGGAGACCGACCTTC,CASSLISGRPTF,TRBJ2-7,TRBD2,TRBV5-4,-
TGTGCCAGCAGCGCGACAGGTTTTAGGGCGGATGGCTACACCTTC,CASSATGFRADGYTF,TRBJ1-2,-,TRBV9,-
TGTGCCAGCTCCTTAGGTTATAGCAATCAGCCCCAGCATTTT,CASSLGYSNQPQHF,TRBJ1-5,-,TRBV7-9,many
TGTGCCAGCAGTGTGGGAGTCGGGACAGGAAGGATGCCCTATGGCTACACCTTC,CASSVGVGTGRMPYGYTF,TRBJ1-2,TRBD1,TRBV2,few
TGTGCCAGCAGGTTACAGGGGGCTGGAGAAGCTTTCTTT,CASRLQGAGEAFF,TRBJ1-1,TRBD1,TRBV12-3/TRBV12-4,-
TGTGCCAGTAGACAGAGCGGGGATACGCAGTATTTT,CASRQSGDTQYF,TRBJ2-3,-,TRBV19,-
TGTGCCAGCAGTGGGCCGGGACAGTTGAACACTGAAGCTTTCTTT,CASSGPGQLNTEAFF,TRBJ1-1,TRBD1,TRBV28,-
TGTGCCAGTAGTATAGACAGGGCCCATAATTCACCCCTCCACTTT,CASSIDRAHNSPLHF,TRBJ1-6,-,TRBV19,-
TGTGCCAGCAGTTACGGGACAGTCTCTTATGGCTACACCTTC,CASSYGTVSYGYTF,TRBJ1-2,TRBD1,TRBV6-2/TRBV6-3,-
TGTGCCAGTAGCCAACTGGTGAGGACTGAAGCTTTCTTT,CASSQLVRTEAFF,TRBJ1-1,-,TRBV19,-
TGTGCCAGCAGCCCGGGGACTAGCGGAGGATATATCAATGAGCAGTTCTTC,CASSPGTSGGYINEQFF,TRBJ2-1,TRBD2,TRBV5-4,-
TGCGCCAGCAGCCAAGATCCGAGTTATGGCTACACCTTC,CASSQDPSYGYTF,TRBJ1-2,-,TRBV4-3,once
TGTGCCAGCAGCCGCCCTGGGACTACAGAGCAGTACTTC,CASSRPGTTEQYF,TRBJ2-7,TRBD2,TRBV3-1/TRBV3-2,-
TGTGCCAGCAGTTTATACCCCCCGACGGGATTCACCGGGGAGCTGTTTTTT,CASSLYPPTGFTGELFF,TRBJ2-2,-,TRBV27,once
TGTGCCAGCAGCTTAGCGCTAATAGCGCCCGGGGAGCTGTTTTTT,CASSLALIAPGELFF,TRBJ2-2,-,TRBV7-2,-
TGCGCCAGCAGTTCGGCGGCGAGCTCCTACGAGCAGTACTTC,CASSSAASSYEQYF,TRBJ2-7,-,TRBV5-1,once
TGTGCCAGCAGCCCAGTGGCGGGGGTCCTGACTGAAGCTTTCTTT,CASSPVAGVLTEAFF,TRBJ1-1,-,TRBV11-2,-